Listed below are T cell receptor beta chains from one sample, sequenced in a study of shared clonotypes between healthy human individuals. Here immunoSEQ multiplex PCR was the method, and the copy in TCRdb shows in-frame clones only, minus some. The repertoire holds a few million clones, with just over 90% as singletons. The sample consisted of naive CD4+ T cells sorted from blood. These receptors were obtained from a man younger than 30 in good health. The CDR3 runs from the conserved cysteine through the conserved F or W. D genes are given only for firm matches. Clone size is stated in some rows and not others, as once, few, many or a class when expanded.

J gene: TRBJ2-3; V gene: TRBV7-2; D gene: NA; clone size: NA; CDR3 DNA: TGTGCCAGCAGCTTAGTGGGTATTACAGATACGCAGTATTTT; CDR3 protein: CASSLVGITDTQYF
J gene: TRBJ2-1; V gene: TRBV6-1; D gene: NA; clone size: NA; CDR3 DNA: TGTGCCAGCAGTGAATCAGCGGGCGGTCCTTCCTACAATGAGCAGTTCTTC; CDR3 protein: CASSESAGGPSYNEQFF
J gene: TRBJ2-7; V gene: TRBV11-3; D gene: TRBD2; clone size: NA; CDR3 DNA: TGTGCCAGCAGCCCTGGGACTAGCGGGGCCTACGAGCAGTACTTC; CDR3 protein: CASSPGTSGAYEQYF
J gene: TRBJ1-2; V gene: TRBV7-2; D gene: NA; clone size: once; CDR3 DNA: TGTGCCAGCAGCTCCAGCAGGGACAACTTAAATGGCTACACCTTC; CDR3 protein: CASSSSRDNLNGYTF
J gene: TRBJ2-2; V gene: TRBV20-1; D gene: NA; clone size: NA; CDR3 DNA: TGCAGTGCTTGGGGAGGAGGGGAGCTGTTTTTT; CDR3 protein: CSAWGGGELFF
J gene: TRBJ2-7; V gene: TRBV6-5; D gene: TRBD2; clone size: NA; CDR3 DNA: TGTGCCAGCAGCCCACCGGGACTAGCGGGAGCAGAGCAGTACTTC; CDR3 protein: CASSPPGLAGAEQYF
J gene: TRBJ2-5; V gene: TRBV5-1; D gene: TRBD2; clone size: NA; CDR3 DNA: TGCGCCAGCAGCATAAGCGGGGGGGCTCGTGAGACCCAGTACTTC; CDR3 protein: CASSISGGARETQYF
J gene: TRBJ2-1; V gene: TRBV5-4; D gene: NA; clone size: NA; CDR3 DNA: TGTGCCAGCAGCTTGGTGGCAGGGGCAGGCGCTGAGCAGTTCTTC; CDR3 protein: CASSLVAGAGAEQFF
J gene: TRBJ1-4; V gene: TRBV10-3; D gene: TRBD1; clone size: NA; CDR3 DNA: TGTGCCACCGGGGGGGGACAGGGGAATGAAAAACTGTTTTTT; CDR3 protein: CATGGGQGNEKLFF
J gene: TRBJ2-7; V gene: TRBV5-4; D gene: TRBD1; clone size: NA; CDR3 DNA: TGTGCCAGCAGCCAAGACAGGGTCGACGAGCAGTACTTC; CDR3 protein: CASSQDRVDEQYF
J gene: TRBJ2-3; V gene: TRBV11-2; D gene: NA; clone size: NA; CDR3 DNA: TGTGCCAGCAGCTTAGGGTGGGATTTGGATACGCAGTATTTT; CDR3 protein: CASSLGWDLDTQYF
J gene: TRBJ1-6; V gene: TRBV7-9; D gene: NA; clone size: NA; CDR3 DNA: TGTGCCAGCAGCTCCGACAGAGGGAATTCACCCCTCCACTTT; CDR3 protein: CASSSDRGNSPLHF
J gene: TRBJ2-7; V gene: TRBV6-1; D gene: NA; clone size: NA; CDR3 DNA: TGTGCCAGCAGTGAACTCGGATGGCAGGTCTATTCCTACGAGCAGTACTTC; CDR3 protein: CASSELGWQVYSYEQYF
J gene: TRBJ2-5; V gene: TRBV5-8; D gene: NA; clone size: NA; CDR3 DNA: TGTGCCAGCAGATACAGGGACCAAGAGACCCAGTACTTC; CDR3 protein: CASRYRDQETQYF
J gene: TRBJ1-2; V gene: TRBV5-1; D gene: NA; clone size: NA; CDR3 DNA: TGCGCCAGCAGCTCCTGGGACCGCGGGGTTGGCTACACCTTC; CDR3 protein: CASSSWDRGVGYTF
J gene: TRBJ2-7; V gene: TRBV18; D gene: NA; clone size: NA; CDR3 DNA: TGTGCCAGCTCTCCGTCAGAGGGCTACGAGCAGTACTTC; CDR3 protein: CASSPSEGYEQYF
J gene: TRBJ1-2; V gene: TRBV4-3; D gene: NA; clone size: NA; CDR3 DNA: TGCGCCAGCAGCCAAGTGATCGGACGGACTAATGGCTACACCTTC; CDR3 protein: CASSQVIGRTNGYTF
J gene: TRBJ1-2; V gene: TRBV6-5; D gene: NA; clone size: NA; CDR3 DNA: TGTGCCAGCAATAGGACCCCGGGTCGCTCCGGCTACACCTTC; CDR3 protein: CASNRTPGRSGYTF
J gene: TRBJ2-4; V gene: TRBV5-4; D gene: TRBD2; clone size: NA; CDR3 DNA: TGTGCCAGCAGCAGACTAGCGGGAGGCGAAGGAAACATTCAGTACTTC; CDR3 protein: CASSRLAGGEGNIQYF
J gene: TRBJ1-5; V gene: TRBV4-1; D gene: NA; clone size: NA; CDR3 DNA: TGCGCCAGCAGCCAAGAAGAAGGGGATAATCAGCCCCAGCATTTT; CDR3 protein: CASSQEEGDNQPQHF
J gene: TRBJ1-1; V gene: TRBV6-1; D gene: TRBD1; clone size: once; CDR3 DNA: TGTGCCAGCAGTGATAGGGCAGGGGGCTTTGAAGCTTTCTTT; CDR3 protein: CASSDRAGGFEAFF
J gene: TRBJ2-7; V gene: TRBV5-1; D gene: TRBD2; clone size: once; CDR3 DNA: TGCGCCAGCAGCTTGGGACTAGCGGGAAACTCCTACGAGCAGTACTTC; CDR3 protein: CASSLGLAGNSYEQYF
J gene: TRBJ1-5; V gene: TRBV6-5; D gene: NA; clone size: NA; CDR3 DNA: TGTGCCAGCTCGAGCAATAGCAATCAGCCCCAGCATTTT; CDR3 protein: CASSSNSNQPQHF
J gene: TRBJ2-1; V gene: TRBV11-2; D gene: TRBD2; clone size: NA; CDR3 DNA: TGTGCCAGCAGCCTTAGCGGGAGATTGAATGAGCAGTTCTTC; CDR3 protein: CASSLSGRLNEQFF
J gene: TRBJ2-1; V gene: TRBV10-3; D gene: TRBD2; clone size: once; CDR3 DNA: TGTGCCATCAGCGGCCAGGGAAGCGGGAGAGTCGATGAGCAGTTCTTC; CDR3 protein: CAISGQGSGRVDEQFF
J gene: TRBJ1-1; V gene: TRBV6-6; D gene: NA; clone size: NA; CDR3 DNA: TGTGCCAGCAGTCTGACTTCGAACACTGAAGCTTTCTTT; CDR3 protein: CASSLTSNTEAFF
J gene: TRBJ1-2; V gene: TRBV25-1; D gene: NA; clone size: NA; CDR3 DNA: TGTGCCAGCAGTGCGACAGCTAACTATGGCTACACCTTC; CDR3 protein: CASSATANYGYTF